The source of this T cell receptor beta chain is a study of blood T cell repertoires in COVID-19. The overall study: Sites across the United States, Italy and Spain contributed samples from acute and convalescent COVID-19. PBMCs, B-cell-depleted T cells, or T cells were the source of the cDNA or gDNA that made up the material.

V lost 0 bases and J 0 bases, leaving 7 bases between the germline ends. The CDR3 length is 14 residues. The V gene's germline CDR1 is SQVTM and CDR2 ANQGSEA. Source study methods: The assay estimated nucleated cells by amplifying reference gene primers. Repertoires were generated with immunoSEQ multiplex PCR, while TCRdb's copy carries only in-frame clones and drops some. The V and J calls and clone size were taken over from that table, and D and trimming were inferred from the DNA. This table has approximately 54,000 clones, roughly 88% appearing once. J is TRBJ2-3 and V is TRBV29-1; unclear D gene. The clonotype originates from a human donor in a cohort sampled during active COVID-19. The source material was peripheral blood. The CDR3 sequence: CSVEEIRSTDTQYF. CDR3 in DNA: TGCAGCGTTGAAGAGATCAGAAGCACAGATACGCAGTATTTT.